This paragraph covers one T cell receptor beta chain sequence. The data stem from a study of cytomegalovirus exposure and HLA in healthy donors. Study-level information: Roughly 86 million unique TCRs from HLA-typed donors made up an early data release.

Though probably carrying unrecorded immune exposures, donors were nominally healthy at sampling. Germline CDR1 SGHNT, CDR2 YYREEE (reference sequence). The CDR3 covers 14 residues. The junction had 8 bases not matched to a gene; V was cut back by 6 bases and J by 3 bases. The study ran its PCR with 60 Vbeta and 13 Jbeta primers. Profiled with immunoSEQ multiplex PCR; TCRdb holds only in-frame clones, not every one. The table lists about 130,000 clones. Material: PBMCs. The rearrangement joins TRBV5-4 to TRBJ1-2; 7 nucleotides line up with TRBD1. The TCR originated in an older woman in good health and CMV-seronegative. The CDR3: CASNRGGIYYGYTF. As DNA, the CDR3 is TGTGCCAGCAACCGAGGGGGCATTTACTATGGCTACACCTTC.